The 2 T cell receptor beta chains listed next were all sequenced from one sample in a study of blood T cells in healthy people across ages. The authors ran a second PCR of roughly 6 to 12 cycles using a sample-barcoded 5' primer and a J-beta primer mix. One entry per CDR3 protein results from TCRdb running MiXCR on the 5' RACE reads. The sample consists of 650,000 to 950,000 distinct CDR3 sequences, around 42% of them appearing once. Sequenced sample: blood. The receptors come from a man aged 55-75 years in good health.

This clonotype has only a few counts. The CDR3 region is CATSDTGTSATRGTQYF. In DNA, the CDR3 is TGTGCCACCAGTGACACCGGGACTAGCGCCACCCGAGGTACGCAGTATTTT. This chain uses TRBV24-1 with TRBJ2-3, with TRBD2 identical over 10 bases. The germline V gene has CDR1 KGHDR and CDR2 SFDVKD. Trimming at V came to 4 bases and at J to 8 bases, leaving 14 bases not matched to a gene. The CDR3 has 17 amino acids.

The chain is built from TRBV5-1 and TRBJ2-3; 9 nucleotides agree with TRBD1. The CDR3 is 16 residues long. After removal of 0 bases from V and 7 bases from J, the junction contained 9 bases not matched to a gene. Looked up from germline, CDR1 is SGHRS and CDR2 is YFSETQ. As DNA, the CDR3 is TGCGCCAGCAGCTTGGGTGGACAGGGGAAGGTTAATACGCAGTATTTT. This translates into CASSLGGQGKVNTQYF.